Listed below are T cell receptor beta chains from one sample, sequenced in a study of blood T cell repertoires in COVID-19. Assay: immunoSEQ multiplex PCR; the TCRdb copy retains only in-frame clones and omits some. In the table there are under 300,000 clones, approximately 90% of which are singletons. The specimen sequenced was PBMCs or T cells enriched from blood (not recorded which). Source of these receptors: a man aged 35 to 55 who had recovered from COVID-19. The CDR3 runs from the conserved cysteine through the conserved F or W. Each record gives: V gene, CDR3 length, CDR3 protein.

TRBV11-2 | 13 | CASSLAGENTIYF
TRBV15 | 17 | CATSRDPESLSNQPQHF
TRBV10-3 | 17 | CATRGNSGTLVIQPQHF
TRBV7-3 | 14 | CASTSLAASGELFF
TRBV7-9 | 16 | CASSHPGQGHNSPLHF
TRBV7-2 | 17 | CASTPGTGYSGANVLTF
TRBV15 | 15 | CATSRVTGWNTEAFF
TRBV5-1 | 15 | CASSLVTGGNTEAFF
TRBV27 | 12 | CASSSSSYEQYF
TRBV6-5 | 16 | CASSYGFAGNNSPLHF
TRBV12-5 | 17 | CASGLGAGTGITGELFF
TRBV11-1 | 15 | CASSLGGQAVYGYTF
TRBV24-1 | 14 | CATSGQASTDTQYF
TRBV6-5 | 13 | CASSLGTHTEAFF
TRBV14 | 16 | CASSPPGTGKNTEAFF
TRBV13 | 17 | CASSLGDSGRPKNIQYF